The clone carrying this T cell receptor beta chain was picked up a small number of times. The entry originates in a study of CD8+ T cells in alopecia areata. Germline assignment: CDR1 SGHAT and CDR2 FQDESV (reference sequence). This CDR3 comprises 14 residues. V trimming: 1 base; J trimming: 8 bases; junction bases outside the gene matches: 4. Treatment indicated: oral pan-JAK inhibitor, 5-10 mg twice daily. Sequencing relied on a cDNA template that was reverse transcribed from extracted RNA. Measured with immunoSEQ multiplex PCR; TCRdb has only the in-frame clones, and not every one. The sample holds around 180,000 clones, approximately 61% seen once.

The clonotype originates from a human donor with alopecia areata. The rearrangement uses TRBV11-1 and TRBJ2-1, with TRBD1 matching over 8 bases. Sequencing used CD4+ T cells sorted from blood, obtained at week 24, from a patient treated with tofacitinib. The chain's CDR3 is CASSLEGTGHEQFF. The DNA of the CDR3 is TGTGCCAGCAGCTTAGAAGGGACAGGTCATGAGCAGTTCTTC.